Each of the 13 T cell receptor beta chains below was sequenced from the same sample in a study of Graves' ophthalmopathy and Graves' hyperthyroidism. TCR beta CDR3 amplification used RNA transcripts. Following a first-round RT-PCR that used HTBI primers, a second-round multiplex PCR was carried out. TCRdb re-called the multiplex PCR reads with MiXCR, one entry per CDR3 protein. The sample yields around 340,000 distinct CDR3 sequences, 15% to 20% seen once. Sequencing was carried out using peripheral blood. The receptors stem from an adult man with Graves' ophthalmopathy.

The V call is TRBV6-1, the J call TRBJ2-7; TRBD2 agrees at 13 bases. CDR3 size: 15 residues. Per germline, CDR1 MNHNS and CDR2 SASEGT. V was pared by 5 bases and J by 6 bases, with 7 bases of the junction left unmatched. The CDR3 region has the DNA TGTGCCAGCAGTATAACTAGCGGGAGGGCCACCGAGCAGTACTTC. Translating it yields CASSITSGRATEQYF.

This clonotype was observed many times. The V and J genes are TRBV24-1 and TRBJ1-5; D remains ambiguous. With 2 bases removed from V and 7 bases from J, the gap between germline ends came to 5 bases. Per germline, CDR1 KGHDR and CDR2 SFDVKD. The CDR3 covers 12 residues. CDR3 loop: CATSDSAQPQHF. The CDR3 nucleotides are TGTGCCACCAGTGATTCTGCGCAGCCCCAGCATTTT.

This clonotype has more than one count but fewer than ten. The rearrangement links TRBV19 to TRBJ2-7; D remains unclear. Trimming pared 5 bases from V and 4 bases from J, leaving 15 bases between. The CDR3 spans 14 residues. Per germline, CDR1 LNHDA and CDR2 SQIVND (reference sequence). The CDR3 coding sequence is TGTGCCAGTAGTTGGAGACATGAGTTATACGAGCAGTACTTC. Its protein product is CASSWRHELYEQYF.

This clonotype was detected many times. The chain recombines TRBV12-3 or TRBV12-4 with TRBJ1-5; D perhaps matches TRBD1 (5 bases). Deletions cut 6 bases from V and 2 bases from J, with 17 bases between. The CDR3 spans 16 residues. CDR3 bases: TGTGCCAGCAGGGTCGGAAGCCGGGGCCGCAATCAGCCCCAGCATTTT. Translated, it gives CASRVGSRGRNQPQHF.

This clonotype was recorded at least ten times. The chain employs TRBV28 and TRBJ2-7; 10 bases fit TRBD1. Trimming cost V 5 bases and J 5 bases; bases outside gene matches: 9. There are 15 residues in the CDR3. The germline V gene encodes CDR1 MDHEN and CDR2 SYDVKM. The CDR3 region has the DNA TGTGCCAGCAGTCGACCGGGACAGGGGAAGGACGAGCAGTACTTC. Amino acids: CASSRPGQGKDEQYF.

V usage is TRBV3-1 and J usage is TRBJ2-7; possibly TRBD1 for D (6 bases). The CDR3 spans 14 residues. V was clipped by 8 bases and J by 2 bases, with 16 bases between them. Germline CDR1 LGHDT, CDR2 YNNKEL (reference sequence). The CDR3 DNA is TGTGCCAGCGGTCGACAGGACAGACCCTACGAGCAGTACTTC. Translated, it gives CASGRQDRPYEQYF.

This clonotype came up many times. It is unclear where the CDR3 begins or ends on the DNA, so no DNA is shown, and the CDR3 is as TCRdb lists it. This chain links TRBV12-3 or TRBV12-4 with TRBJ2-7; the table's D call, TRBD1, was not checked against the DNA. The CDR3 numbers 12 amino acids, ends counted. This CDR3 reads CASSLVGTGADF.

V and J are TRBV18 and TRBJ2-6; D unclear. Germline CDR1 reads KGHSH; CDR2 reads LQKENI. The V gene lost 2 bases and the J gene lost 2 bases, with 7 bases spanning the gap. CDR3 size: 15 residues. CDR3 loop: CASSPMATGANVLTF. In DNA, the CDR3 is TGTGCCAGCTCACCAATGGCAACTGGGGCCAACGTCCTGACTTTC.

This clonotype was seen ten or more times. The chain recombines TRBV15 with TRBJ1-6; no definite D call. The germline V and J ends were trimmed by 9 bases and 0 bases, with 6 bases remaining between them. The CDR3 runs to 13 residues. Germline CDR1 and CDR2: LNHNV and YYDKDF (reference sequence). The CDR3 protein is CATKSSYNSPLHF. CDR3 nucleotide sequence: TGTGCCACTAAGAGCTCCTATAATTCACCCCTCCACTTT.

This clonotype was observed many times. DNA of the CDR3: TGCAGCGCTCAGCTGGGGACGAACACTGAAGCTTTCTTT. Residues: CSAQLGTNTEAFF. J is TRBJ1-1 and V is TRBV29-1, with D possibly TRBD1 on 5 matching bases. The V and J ends lost 7 bases and 1 base respectively, with 13 bases between them. The length of the CDR3 is 13 residues. The V gene's germline CDR1 is SQVTM and CDR2 ANQGSEA.

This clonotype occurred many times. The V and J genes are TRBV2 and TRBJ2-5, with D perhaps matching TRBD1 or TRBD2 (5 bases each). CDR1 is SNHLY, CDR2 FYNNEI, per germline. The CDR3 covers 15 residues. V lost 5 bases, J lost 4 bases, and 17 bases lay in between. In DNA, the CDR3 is TGTGCCAGCAGTCTCAGAGGGGCAGGGCTAGAGACCCAGTACTTC. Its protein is CASSLRGAGLETQYF.

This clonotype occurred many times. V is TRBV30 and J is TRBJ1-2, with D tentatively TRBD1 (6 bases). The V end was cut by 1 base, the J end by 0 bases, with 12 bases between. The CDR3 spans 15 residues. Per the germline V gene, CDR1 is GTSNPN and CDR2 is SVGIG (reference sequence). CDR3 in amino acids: CAWSDPGGPNYGYTF. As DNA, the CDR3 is TGTGCCTGGAGTGATCCGGGGGGCCCTAACTATGGCTACACCTTC.

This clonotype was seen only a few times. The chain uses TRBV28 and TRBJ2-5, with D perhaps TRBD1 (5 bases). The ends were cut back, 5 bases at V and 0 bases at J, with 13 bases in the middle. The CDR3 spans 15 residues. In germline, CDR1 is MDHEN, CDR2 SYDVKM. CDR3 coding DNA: TGTGCCAGCAGTCTCTCTCAGGGCGACCAAGAGACCCAGTACTTC. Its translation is CASSLSQGDQETQYF.